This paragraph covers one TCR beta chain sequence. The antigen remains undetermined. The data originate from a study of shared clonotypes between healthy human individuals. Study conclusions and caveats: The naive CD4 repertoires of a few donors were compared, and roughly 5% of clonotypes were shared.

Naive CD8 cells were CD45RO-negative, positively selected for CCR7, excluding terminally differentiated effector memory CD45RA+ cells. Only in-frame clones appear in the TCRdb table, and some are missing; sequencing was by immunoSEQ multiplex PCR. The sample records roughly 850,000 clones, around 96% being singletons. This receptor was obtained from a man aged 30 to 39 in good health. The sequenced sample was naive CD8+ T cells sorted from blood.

The CDR3 DNA is TGCAGTGCTAGTGGCAACGGGCAGTACTTC. The encoded protein is CSASGNGQYF. This rearrangement joins TRBV20-1 to TRBJ2-7, with no clear D. This CDR3 has 10 amino acids. CDR1 DFQATT and CDR2 SNEGSKA come from the germline V gene (reference sequence). The V end was cut by 3 bases, the J end by 9 bases, with 9 bases between.